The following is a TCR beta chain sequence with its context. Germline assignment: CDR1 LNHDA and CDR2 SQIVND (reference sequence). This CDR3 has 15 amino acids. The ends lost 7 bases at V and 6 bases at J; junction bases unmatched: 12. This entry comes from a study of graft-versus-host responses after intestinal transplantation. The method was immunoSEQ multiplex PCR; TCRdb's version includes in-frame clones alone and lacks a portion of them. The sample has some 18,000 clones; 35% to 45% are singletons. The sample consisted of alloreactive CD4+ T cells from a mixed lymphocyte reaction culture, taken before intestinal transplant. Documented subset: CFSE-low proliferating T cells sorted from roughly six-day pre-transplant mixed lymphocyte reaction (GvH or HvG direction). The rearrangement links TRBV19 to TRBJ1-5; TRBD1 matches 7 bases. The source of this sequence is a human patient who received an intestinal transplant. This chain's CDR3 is CASTNSYRGFQPQHF. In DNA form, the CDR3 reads TGTGCCAGTACCAATTCATACAGGGGATTTCAGCCCCAGCATTTT.